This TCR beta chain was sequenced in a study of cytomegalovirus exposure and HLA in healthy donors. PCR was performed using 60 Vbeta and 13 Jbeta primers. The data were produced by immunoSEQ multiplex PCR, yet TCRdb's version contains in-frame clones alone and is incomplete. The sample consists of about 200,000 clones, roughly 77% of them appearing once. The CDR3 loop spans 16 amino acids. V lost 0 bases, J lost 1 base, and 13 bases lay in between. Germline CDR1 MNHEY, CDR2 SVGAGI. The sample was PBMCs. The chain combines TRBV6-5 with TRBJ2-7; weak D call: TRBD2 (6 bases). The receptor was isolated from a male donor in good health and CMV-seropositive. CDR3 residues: CASSYSRPGRSYEQYF. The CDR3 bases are TGTGCCAGCAGTTACTCGAGACCAGGGAGGTCCTACGAGCAGTACTTC.